Included here is one TCR beta chain sequence, with context. Source study methods: By means of reference gene primer amplification, nucleated cell counts were estimated. Assay used: immunoSEQ multiplex PCR; TCRdb lists only in-frame clones, some missing. V, J and clone size were drawn from that table, and D and trimming were deduced from the DNA. The sample lists approximately 670,000 clones, 85% to 90% occurring once. This CDR3 is 13 amino acids long. Between the trimmed V and J ends, which lost 7 bases and 7 bases, there was a span of 15 bases. In germline, CDR1 is SNHLY, CDR2 FYNNEI. This sample is part of a study of blood T cell repertoires in COVID-19. Study background: Acute and convalescent COVID-19 samples came from the United States, Italy and Spain. PBMCs, B-cell-depleted T cells, or T cells provided the cDNA or gDNA that made up the material.

This receptor was obtained from a woman between 18 and 29 years old with acute or convalescent COVID-19. This rearrangement joins TRBV2 to TRBJ2-3, with D tentatively TRBD1 (6 bases). The specimen was peripheral blood. The CDR3 spells CASMQGIAYTQYF. As DNA, the CDR3 is TGTGCCAGCATGCAGGGGATCGCGTATACGCAGTATTTT.